Below are 26 T cell receptor beta chains sequenced from a single sample in a study of cytomegalovirus exposure and HLA in healthy donors. With 60 Vbeta and 13 Jbeta primers, the PCR was carried out. The protocol was immunoSEQ multiplex PCR, while the TCRdb copy is restricted to in-frame clones and leaves out a portion. There are 150,000 to 160,000 clones in the sample; 80% occur only once, and 5.5% to 6.5% lies in the top ten. The sequencing input was PBMCs. Receptors were obtained from a woman between 40 and 55 years old in good health and CMV-seropositive.

This chain joins TRBV30 and TRBJ1-1; 10 bases line up with TRBD1. Germline CDR1 GTSNPN, CDR2 SVGIG (reference sequence). J gave up 6 bases and V 3 bases, and 7 bases lay outside the gene matches. The length of the CDR3 is 14 residues. Here the CDR3 reads CAWRLRQGAAEAFF. CDR3 coding DNA: TGTGCCTGGAGACTAAGACAGGGGGCCGCTGAAGCTTTCTTT.

The J gene is TRBJ2-3, the V gene TRBV13; no clear D gene. V was shortened by 5 bases and J by 5 bases, with 11 bases between the two germline ends. The CDR3 has 13 residues. The germline V gene has CDR1 PRHDT and CDR2 FYEKMQ (reference sequence). The CDR3 loop reads CASSEPLGDTQYF. CDR3 sequence (DNA): TGTGCCAGCAGCGAGCCCCTAGGAGATACGCAGTATTTT.

This sequence joins TRBV5-1 and TRBJ2-1; 9 bases are shared with TRBD2. Germline V gene data show CDR1 as SGHRS and CDR2 as YFSETQ. The CDR3 has 15 residues. V trimming: 4 bases; J trimming: 7 bases; junction bases outside the gene matches: 9. This CDR3 reads CASSLTASGVNEQFF. CDR3 DNA sequence: TGCGCCAGCAGCCTGACGGCTAGCGGGGTAAATGAGCAGTTCTTC.

This clone has just one count. The chain links TRBV5-4 to TRBJ1-1; no clear D gene. CDR1 SGHNT and CDR2 YYREEE come from the germline V gene (reference sequence). V was cut by 3 bases and J by 0 bases, with 12 bases left in between. The CDR3 extends over 15 amino acids. The CDR3 spells CASSSGKQLNTEAFF. The CDR3 DNA sequence: TGTGCCAGCAGCTCTGGAAAACAGTTGAACACTGAAGCTTTCTTT. The full variable domain, completed using reference TRBV5-4 and TRBJ1-1, is ETGVTQSPTHLIKTRGQQVTLRCSSQSGHNTVSWYQQALGQGPQFIFQYYREEENGRGNFPPRFSGLQFPNYSSELNVNALELDDSALYLCASSSGKQLNTEAFFGQGTRLTVV.

This chain joins TRBV5-1 and TRBJ2-5; tentatively, D is TRBD2 (6 bases). The CDR3 extends over 14 amino acids. Germline V CDR1 and CDR2: SGHRS, YFSETQ. The V end was cut by 2 bases, the J end by 1 base, with 9 bases between. As DNA, the CDR3 is TGCGCCAGCAGCTTATCGGGACTCCAAGAGACCCAGTACTTC. It specifies CASSLSGLQETQYF.

The CDR3: CASSSWTGADAEAFF. CDR3 DNA sequence: TGTGCCAGCAGCTCCTGGACAGGGGCGGACGCTGAAGCTTTCTTT. The gene calls are TRBV7-8 and TRBJ1-1, with TRBD1 matching 9 bases. This CDR3 contains 15 residues. With V trimmed by 4 bases and J by 6 bases, 9 bases remained unmatched. Germline V gene lookup returns CDR1 SGHVS and CDR2 FQNEAQ.

CDR3 nucleotide sequence: TGTGCCAGCAGCTTGCGAGGACAGGAGACTGGAAACACCATATATTTT. It translates to CASSLRGQETGNTIYF. The rearrangement joins TRBV5-5 to TRBJ1-3, with 7 positions matching TRBD1. The CDR3 length is 16 residues. The germline CDR1 and CDR2 sequences are SGHKS and YYEKEE (reference sequence). V trimming: 1 base; J trimming: 2 bases; junction bases outside the gene matches: 6.

The V gene is TRBV29-1, the J gene TRBJ1-2, with D perhaps matching TRBD1 (5 bases). V lost 6 bases to trimming and J lost 3 bases, with 14 bases between them. The germline CDR1 and CDR2 sequences are SQVTM and ANQGSEA. This CDR3 comprises 13 residues. The CDR3: CSVGGGLDYGYTF. CDR3 bases: TGCAGCGTGGGGGGGGGTTTGGACTATGGCTACACCTTC.

The rearrangement uses TRBV5-1 and TRBJ1-2, with 11 bases identical to TRBD1. CDR3 size: 15 residues. The V segment lost 4 bases and the J segment 6 bases; nucleotides outside the gene matches: 8. From germline, CDR1 is SGHRS and CDR2 YFSETQ. The CDR3 loop reads CASSKGQGAGDGYTF. The CDR3 DNA reads as TGCGCCAGCAGCAAAGGACAGGGGGCTGGGGATGGCTACACCTTC.

This clone was seen a few times. V usage is TRBV5-4 and J usage is TRBJ1-2; 9 nucleotides line up with TRBD1. V dropped 3 bases and J dropped 4; count of bases not matched to a gene: 10. Per germline, CDR1 SGHNT and CDR2 YYREEE (reference sequence). The CDR3 consists of 16 residues. CDR3 DNA: TGTGCCAGCAGCTCCAACTCGGACAGGGGCGCCTATGGCTACACCTTC. It specifies CASSSNSDRGAYGYTF.

The chain carries TRBV5-6 and TRBJ2-7; D is ambiguous. The CDR3 contains 15 residues. Germline CDR1 SGHDT, CDR2 YYEEEE. V was cut by 1 base and J by 0 bases, with 11 bases left in between. The CDR3 sequence is CASSLKLTSSYEQYF. In nucleotides, the CDR3 is TGTGCCAGCAGCTTGAAACTAACCAGCTCCTACGAGCAGTACTTC.

The CDR3 DNA reads TGTGCCTGGGCGGCTAGCGGATTTTACGAGCAGTACTTC. Amino acids: CAWAASGFYEQYF. This rearrangement joins TRBV30 to TRBJ2-7; 7 bases align to TRBD2. The CDR3 is 13 amino acids. Germline V gene sequence: CDR1 GTSNPN, CDR2 SVGIG (reference sequence). With V trimmed by 5 bases and J by 4 bases, 8 bases remained unmatched.

This sequence joins TRBV19 and TRBJ1-4, with D uncertain. The ends were cut back, 3 bases at V and 0 bases at J, with 14 bases in the middle. The CDR3 totals 17 residues. The germline V gene encodes CDR1 LNHDA and CDR2 SQIVND (reference sequence). In DNA, the CDR3 is TGTGCCAGTAGTATTCCCCTAGACCGATCAACTAATGAAAAACTGTTTTTT. Amino acid sequence: CASSIPLDRSTNEKLFF.

The rearrangement joins TRBV9 to TRBJ2-7, with 7 positions matching TRBD1. V was pared by 3 bases and J by 3 bases, with 9 bases of the junction left unmatched. In germline, CDR1 is SGDLS, CDR2 YYNGEE. The CDR3 consists of 15 residues. CDR3: CASSASGTEYYEQYF. The CDR3 DNA is TGTGCCAGCAGCGCCTCCGGGACAGAGTACTACGAGCAGTACTTC.

This clone has a handful of counts. The chain is built from TRBV18 and TRBJ2-5, with 9 bases aligning to TRBD1. The CDR3 runs to 14 residues. V dropped 3 bases and J dropped 5; count of bases not matched to a gene: 4. Germline CDR1 and CDR2: KGHSH and LQKENI. CDR3 residues: CASSPTGGGETQYF. Written as DNA, the CDR3 is TGTGCCAGCTCACCTACAGGGGGCGGGGAGACCCAGTACTTC. Full variable domain (rest looked up from reference TRBV18 and TRBJ2-5): NAGVMQNPRHLVRRRGQEARLRCSPMKGHSHVYWYRQLPEEGLKFMVYLQKENIIDESGMPKERFSAEFPKEGPSILRIQQVVRGDSAAYFCASSPTGGGETQYFGPGTRLLVL.

J is TRBJ2-5 and V is TRBV6-4, with 15 nucleotides matching TRBD2. CDR1 is MRHNA and CDR2 is SNTAGT in the germline V gene. The CDR3 covers 16 residues. V lost 4 bases and J lost 4; bases outside the gene matches: 4. The CDR3 loop is CASSVGTSGRRETQYF. CDR3 DNA sequence: TGTGCCAGCAGTGTCGGGACTAGCGGGAGGCGAGAGACCCAGTACTTC.

This clone was counted between two and nine times. The V gene is TRBV7-9, the J gene TRBJ2-5; 7 nucleotides align to TRBD2. The V segment lost 5 bases and the J segment 2 bases; nucleotides outside the gene matches: 11. The CDR3 sequence is 16 residues long. CDR1 and CDR2 (germline): SEHNR, FQNEAQ (reference sequence). The DNA of the CDR3 is TGTGCCAGCAGCCGTCCGGTCCTTAGCGGGCAAGAGACCCAGTACTTC. Translation: CASSRPVLSGQETQYF.

The chain couples TRBV14 to TRBJ1-4, with D unresolved. Germline CDR1 is SGHDN and CDR2 is FVKESK. The CDR3 has 12 residues. V lost 2 bases, J lost 7 bases, and 5 bases lay in between. The CDR3 DNA reads TGTGCCAGCAGCCAAACGAGTGAAAAACTGTTTTTT. Amino acid sequence: CASSQTSEKLFF.

V is TRBV18 and J is TRBJ2-7, with 9 bases that match TRBD1. The CDR3 extends over 15 amino acids. Germline CDR1 is KGHSH and CDR2 is LQKENI. V lost 3 bases and J lost 4; bases outside the gene matches: 7. DNA for the CDR3: TGTGCCAGCTCACCCTCGGGACAGGGTTCATACGAGCAGTACTTC. Protein sequence: CASSPSGQGSYEQYF.

The J gene is TRBJ1-4, the V gene TRBV7-9; D may be TRBD1 (5 bases). Germline-derived CDR1 and CDR2 are SEHNR and FQNEAQ (reference sequence). The germline V and J ends were trimmed by 7 bases and 7 bases, with 16 bases remaining between them. CDR3 length: 14 amino acids. In DNA form, the CDR3 reads TGTGCCAGCAACCCGGACACGCTGGGTGAAAAACTGTTTTTT. Translating gives CASNPDTLGEKLFF.

This chain connects TRBV11-2 to TRBJ2-7, with 9 bases that match TRBD2. After removal of 2 bases from V and 5 bases from J, the junction contained 10 bases not matched to a gene. The CDR3 spans 16 residues. Germline loops: CDR1 SGHAT, CDR2 FQNNGV. The CDR3 region has the DNA TGTGCCAGCAGCTTAACGGTGGCGGGAGGGCGAAACGAGCAGTACTTC. Translated, it gives CASSLTVAGGRNEQYF. Complete variable domain (other parts from reference TRBV11-2 and TRBJ2-7): EAGVAQSPRYKIIEKRQSVAFWCNPISGHATLYWYQQILGQGPKLLIQFQNNGVVDDSQLPKDRFSAERLKGVDSTLKIQPAKLEDSAVYLCASSLTVAGGRNEQYFGPGTRLTVT.

V gene TRBV5-1 combines with J gene TRBJ2-3; a possible D gene is TRBD1 (6 bases). The V end lost 3 bases, the J end lost 0 bases, and 11 bases lay between the germline ends. There are 15 residues in the CDR3. The germline V gene encodes CDR1 SGHRS and CDR2 YFSETQ. CDR3: CASSSGHLSTDTQYF. The CDR3 DNA sequence: TGCGCCAGCAGCTCGGGACACCTGAGCACAGATACGCAGTATTTT.

Details on this clone: The identical CDR3 is also encoded by other nucleotide sequences in the sample. The V and J genes are TRBV6-1 and TRBJ1-1, with D unresolved. This CDR3 comprises 13 residues. CDR1 and CDR2 (germline): MNHNS, SASEGT. V lost 6 bases to trimming and J lost 1 base, with 9 bases between them. CDR3 sequence: CASSARQNTEAFF. The DNA for the CDR3 is TGTGCCAGCAGCGCGCGACAGAACACTGAAGCTTTCTTT.

The chain uses TRBV14 and TRBJ2-2, with a weak D call TRBD1 (6 bases). This CDR3 is 14 amino acids long. V shed 8 bases and J shed 3 bases, with 13 bases lying between them. Germline V gene sequence: CDR1 SGHDN, CDR2 FVKESK. The CDR3 DNA is TGTGCCAGCGCCCTTCAGGGGTACACCGGGGAGCTGTTTTTT. This gives the protein CASALQGYTGELFF.

The rearrangement uses TRBV18 and TRBJ2-1, with 9 nucleotides matching TRBD2. Germline V gene data show CDR1 as KGHSH and CDR2 as LQKENI. The CDR3 runs 16 residues. J gave up 4 bases and V 3 bases, and 7 bases lay outside the gene matches. CDR3 sequence (DNA): TGTGCCAGCTCACCTCAAGCGGGAGGCTTGTACAATGAGCAGTTCTTC. It yields the protein CASSPQAGGLYNEQFF.

This rearrangement joins TRBV2 to TRBJ2-1, with D unclear. Germline V CDR1 and CDR2: SNHLY, FYNNEI. The CDR3 extends over 11 amino acids. V lost 0 bases and J lost 13, with 7 bases in between. This CDR3 is CASSEARSQFF. Written as DNA, the CDR3 is TGTGCCAGCAGTGAAGCGAGGAGCCAGTTCTTC.